This T cell receptor beta chain was observed in a study of blood T cell repertoires in COVID-19. About the research overall: Some COVID-19 samples were acute and others convalescent; all came from the United States, Italy and Spain.

Original methodology: Estimation of nucleated cell counts relied on the amplification of reference gene primers. Here immunoSEQ multiplex PCR was the method, and the copy in TCRdb shows in-frame clones only, minus some. That table furnishes V, J and clone size, whereas the DNA furnished D and trimming. Among about 130,000 clones listed, approximately 85% were seen once. Germline assignment: CDR1 SGHVS and CDR2 FQNEAQ. The CDR3 is 16 amino acids. The V segment lost 4 bases and the J segment 2 bases; nucleotides outside the gene matches: 6. This rearrangement joins TRBV7-8 to TRBJ2-2; 8 bases are shared with TRBD1. Sequencing was carried out using peripheral blood. The receptor was isolated from a human donor in a cohort sampled during active COVID-19. CDR3 DNA sequence: TGTGCCAGCAGCTCACAGACAGGGGTAAACACCGGGGAGCTGTTTTTT. Residues: CASSSQTGVNTGELFF.